Described below is a single T cell receptor beta chain sequence and its context. The antigen remains unidentified. Researchers report immunoSEQ v3.0 was run at survey level. TCRdb's copy holds only in-frame clones and misses some; the assay was immunoSEQ multiplex PCR. This table holds about 34,000 clones, approximately 93% found once. This entry is derived from a study of long-term antiretroviral therapy in people with HIV. About the study: Specimens dating back about a decade before the 2015 immediate-ART recommendation are the oldest included.

Each participant with HIV received care in the United States. Going into DNA extraction, samples held about 1-11 million cryopreserved PBMC. Study outcomes and limitations: Diversity remained lower than transplant donor controls, even though it increased after ART.

Germline CDR1 KGHSH, CDR2 LQKENI. The V gene lost 6 bases and the J gene lost 1 base, with 17 bases spanning the gap. The CDR3 runs 16 residues. The gene calls are TRBV18 and TRBJ2-3; D unclear. This sequence was found in a woman aged 50 to 65 with HIV. Here the sequenced sample was unsorted PBMCs, taken 5 to 5.5 years after starting antiretroviral therapy. The CDR3 is CASSITLGGGTDTQYF. The DNA for the CDR3 is TGTGCCAGCTCGATCACCCTAGGTGGGGGCACAGATACGCAGTATTTT.